The next 13 T cell receptor beta chains were all read from a single sample in a study of Ad26.COV2.S vaccination and SARS-CoV-2 variants. Treatment defined: around 19 received Ad26.COV2.S at low or high dose, single or two shots; roughly 5 received placebo; per-sample allocation not given. Day 63 following the first vaccine or placebo injection was when the samples were taken. Profiled with immunoSEQ multiplex PCR; TCRdb holds only in-frame clones, not every one. The sample includes about 440,000 clones, roughly 91% of them seen just once. The sequencing here drew on peripheral blood, taken in a trial of Ad26.COV2.S vaccine versus placebo. The receptor set was obtained from a person aged 18 to 59 who received the Ad26.COV2.S COVID-19 vaccine or a placebo.

The rearrangement uses TRBV19 and TRBJ2-5; 11 nucleotides agree with TRBD2. V lost 5 bases, J lost 5 bases, and 4 bases stayed unmatched. Germline CDR1 LNHDA, CDR2 SQIVND (reference sequence). The CDR3 loop spans 14 amino acids. The CDR3 nucleotides are TGTGCCAGTAGTGGTGGACTAGCGGGCGAGACCCAGTACTTC. Its translation: CASSGGLAGETQYF.

The chain joins TRBV13 to TRBJ1-2; D uncertain. CDR3 length: 13 amino acids. Trimming cost V 0 bases and J 2 bases, with 4 bases left between them. CDR1 is PRHDT and CDR2 is FYEKMQ in the germline V gene (reference sequence). For the CDR3, the DNA is TGTGCCAGCAGCTTAGGGGACAACTATGGCTACACCTTC. Protein: CASSLGDNYGYTF.

The chain has TRBV28 and TRBJ1-5; tentative D call: TRBD1 (5 bases). Trimming shortened V by 7 bases and J by 4 bases, and 17 bases separated the two germline ends. The CDR3 contains 15 residues. CDR1 MDHEN and CDR2 SYDVKM come from the germline V gene. CDR3 in amino acids: CASTLGAFRNQPQHF. CDR3 DNA sequence: TGTGCCAGCACCCTAGGGGCTTTCAGGAATCAGCCCCAGCATTTT.

The V call is TRBV9, the J call TRBJ1-5, with D hard to call. Trimming left V 4 bases short and J 1 base short, with 3 bases between. In germline, CDR1 is SGDLS, CDR2 YYNGEE. The CDR3 covers 12 residues. The CDR3 loop reads CASSNSNQPQHF. The CDR3 bases are TGTGCCAGCAGCAACAGCAATCAGCCCCAGCATTTT.

This chain links TRBV24-1 with TRBJ2-1; 12 nucleotides align to TRBD2. The V gene end was trimmed by 3 bases and the J gene end by 5 bases; junction bases not matched to a gene: 7. The CDR3 spans 17 residues. Per the germline V gene, CDR1 is KGHDR and CDR2 is SFDVKD. CDR3 sequence: CATSDRWTSGTNNEQFF. The CDR3, as DNA: TGTGCCACCAGTGATAGATGGACTAGCGGGACTAACAATGAGCAGTTCTTC.

The genes are TRBV15 and TRBJ1-2; D gene ambiguous. Germline assignment: CDR1 LNHNV and CDR2 YYDKDF (reference sequence). V lost 0 bases and J lost 6, with 8 bases in between. The CDR3 sequence is 13 residues long. CDR3 loop: CATSRDRRDGYTF. The CDR3 DNA reads as TGTGCCACCAGCAGAGACCGGAGGGATGGCTACACCTTC.

The rearrangement uses TRBV2 and TRBJ2-2, with no clear D. This CDR3 spans 15 amino acids. Trimming removed 4 bases at V and 0 bases at J, with 9 bases between. The germline V gene encodes CDR1 SNHLY and CDR2 FYNNEI. The chain's CDR3 is CASSVVAPNTGELFF. CDR3 DNA: TGTGCCAGCAGTGTAGTGGCCCCGAACACCGGGGAGCTGTTTTTT.

J is TRBJ2-7 and V is TRBV30, with D possibly matching TRBD1 (5 bases). Looked up from germline, CDR1 is GTSNPN and CDR2 is SVGIG (reference sequence). The ends were cut back, 8 bases at V and 1 base at J, with 15 bases in the middle. The CDR3 is 13 amino acids. The CDR3 nucleotides read TGTGCCGTATCAGTAGGGGAATCCTACGAGCAGTACTTC. Translated, it gives CAVSVGESYEQYF. Combining the CDR3 with reference TRBV30 and TRBJ2-7 gives the whole variable domain SQTIHQWPATLVQPVGSPLSLECTVEGTSNPNLYWYRQAAGRGLQLLFYSVGIGQISSEVPQNLSASRPQDRQFILSSKKLLLSDSGFYLCAVSVGESYEQYFGPGTRLTVT.

V usage is TRBV24-1 and J usage is TRBJ2-5, with 12 bases identical to TRBD2. Trimming at V came to 4 bases and at J to 2 bases, leaving 7 bases not matched to a gene. Per germline, CDR1 KGHDR and CDR2 SFDVKD. The CDR3 is made up of 17 amino acids. CDR3: CATSDHWTSGTQETQYF. Here the CDR3 DNA reads TGTGCCACCAGTGACCATTGGACTAGCGGGACTCAAGAGACCCAGTACTTC.

The chain links TRBV9 to TRBJ2-4; D might be TRBD2 (5 bases). Trimming took off 0 bases at V and 8 bases at J, with 15 bases between the two ends. Looked up from germline, CDR1 is SGDLS and CDR2 is YYNGEE. There are 15 residues in the CDR3. The CDR3 sequence is CASSVAPRRGDIQYF. The CDR3 DNA is TGTGCCAGCAGCGTAGCCCCACGACGGGGAGACATTCAGTACTTC.

This chain links TRBV11-2 with TRBJ2-2, with 8 positions matching TRBD1. The V gene's germline CDR1 is SGHAT and CDR2 FQNNGV. Trimming at V came to 6 bases and at J to 6 bases, leaving 12 bases not matched to a gene. The CDR3 consists of 16 residues. The CDR3 DNA follows: TGTGCCAGCAGGCGGACAGGGAAACGGATAGCCGGGGAGCTGTTTTTT. This gives the protein CASRRTGKRIAGELFF.

V gene TRBV3-1 (or the pseudogene TRBV3-2) combines with J gene TRBJ2-7; 7 bases match TRBD1. The V segment lost 0 bases and the J segment 2 bases; nucleotides outside the gene matches: 7. The germline CDR1 and CDR2 sequences are LGHDT and YNNKEL (reference sequence). The CDR3 runs 16 residues. The CDR3 protein is CASSQDVGTVAYEQYF. The CDR3 bases are TGTGCCAGCAGCCAAGACGTCGGGACAGTGGCCTACGAGCAGTACTTC.

The rearrangement joins TRBV5-1 to TRBJ1-1; D remains unclear. Germline V CDR1 and CDR2: SGHRS, YFSETQ. The germline V and J ends were trimmed by 0 bases and 2 bases, with 11 bases remaining between them. The CDR3 loop spans 15 amino acids. The CDR3 loop reads CASSLGSRVNTEAFF. CDR3 bases: TGCGCCAGCAGCTTGGGCTCCCGGGTTAACACTGAAGCTTTCTTT.